These 22 T cell receptor beta chains were sequenced from one sample in a study of T cell changes during pregnancy in multiple sclerosis. Profiling relied on immunoSEQ multiplex PCR, and the TCRdb table lists in-frame clones only, not all of them. The table shows just under 95,000 clones, with around 92% occurring only once. Source: peripheral blood, taken in the first trimester of pregnancy. Receptors originate from a female donor with multiple sclerosis, enrolled in a pregnancy study.

The CDR3 here is CASSLRAGTNYGYTF. The CDR3 nucleotides are TGTGCCAGCAGCCTCAGAGCGGGGACTAACTATGGCTACACCTTC. The chain is built from TRBV9 and TRBJ1-2; D gene ambiguous. CDR1 SGDLS and CDR2 YYNGEE come from the germline V gene. CDR3 length: 15 amino acids. Trimming left V 4 bases short and J 0 bases short, with 13 bases between.

This rearrangement joins TRBV7-9 to TRBJ2-4; 7 bases agree with TRBD1. Germline V gives CDR1 SEHNR, CDR2 FQNEAQ (reference sequence). The CDR3 has 14 residues. Trimming cost V 5 bases and J 8 bases; bases outside gene matches: 9. DNA of the CDR3: TGTGCCAGCAGCGCGAGGGGGCTTCTGGACATTCAGTACTTC. Its protein is CASSARGLLDIQYF.

The chain recombines TRBV6-4 with TRBJ1-1, with D possibly matching TRBD1 (6 bases). This CDR3 has 11 amino acids. Germline CDR1 MRHNA, CDR2 SNTAGT. With 10 bases removed from V and 4 bases from J, the gap between germline ends came to 10 bases. The CDR3 spells CAIPRGTEAFF. Written as DNA, the CDR3 is TGTGCCATCCCCAGGGGCACTGAAGCTTTCTTT.

The chain joins TRBV6-4 to TRBJ2-1; 7 bases match TRBD1. The CDR3 covers 14 residues. V gave up 4 bases and J gave up 2 bases; unmatched junction bases: 2. Germline CDR1 reads MRHNA; CDR2 reads SNTAGT. CDR3 residues: CASSATGAYNEQFF. CDR3 DNA sequence: TGTGCCAGCAGTGCAACAGGGGCCTACAATGAGCAGTTCTTC.

This chain links TRBV7-2 with TRBJ2-3, with D possibly TRBD1 on 8 matching bases. Germline V gene data show CDR1 as SGHTA and CDR2 as FQGNSA. V was pared by 5 bases and J by 2 bases, with 20 bases between. The CDR3 has 17 amino acids. CDR3 residues: CASSPRQGRGFTDTQYF. In DNA form, the CDR3 reads TGTGCCAGCAGCCCCCGACAGGGGAGGGGATTCACAGATACGCAGTATTTT. The variable domain in full, completed from reference TRBV7-2 and TRBJ2-3, reads GAGVSQSPSNKVTEKGKDVELRCDPISGHTALYWYRQSLGQGLEFLIYFQGNSAPDKSGLPSDRFSAERTGGSVSTLTIQRTQQEDSAVYLCASSPRQGRGFTDTQYFGPGTRLTVL.

J is TRBJ2-7 and V is TRBV30, with 11 nucleotides matching TRBD1. J lost 6 bases, V lost 3 bases, and 10 bases had no gene match. Germline-derived CDR1 and CDR2 are GTSNPN and SVGIG (reference sequence). The CDR3 contains 15 residues. The CDR3 loop is CAWSSGTGGFLEQYF. The CDR3 DNA follows: TGTGCCTGGAGCTCCGGGACAGGGGGGTTTCTCGAGCAGTACTTC.

The rearrangement joins TRBV5-6 to TRBJ2-5; TRBD1 might be the D (6 bases). V was shortened by 2 bases and J by 4 bases, with 9 bases between the two germline ends. This CDR3 comprises 13 residues. CDR1 is SGHDT, CDR2 YYEEEE, per germline. CDR3 bases: TGTGCCAGCAGCTTTGGGGGCACAGAGACCCAGTACTTC. Its protein product is CASSFGGTETQYF.

This chain connects TRBV5-1 to TRBJ2-7; 10 positions agree with TRBD1. The length of the CDR3 is 15 residues. V was clipped by 4 bases and J by 2 bases; unmatched bases: 6. The V gene's germline CDR1 is SGHRS and CDR2 YFSETQ. The DNA for the CDR3 is TGCGCCAGCAGCCAAGCCGGGACAGGGGCCTACGAGCAGTACTTC. Its translation: CASSQAGTGAYEQYF.

V is TRBV19 and J is TRBJ2-7; 9 nucleotides agree with TRBD2. The CDR3 is 14 amino acids. V was clipped by 6 bases and J by 2 bases; unmatched bases: 5. Germline V gene sequence: CDR1 LNHDA, CDR2 SQIVND (reference sequence). The CDR3 sequence is CASSPTSGPYEQYF. The DNA of the CDR3 is TGTGCCAGTAGCCCCACTAGCGGGCCCTACGAGCAGTACTTC.

This clone was observed a handful of times. The chain has TRBV6-1 and TRBJ1-5, with D possibly being TRBD1 (5 bases). Germline CDR1 is MNHNS and CDR2 is SASEGT. This CDR3 region has 16 residues. The V gene lost 0 bases and the J gene lost 3 bases, with 12 bases spanning the gap. The DNA of the CDR3 is TGTGCCAGCAGTGAAGCGCGGGGCAGACTCAATCAGCCCCAGCATTTT. Translated, it gives CASSEARGRLNQPQHF.

The chain combines TRBV5-1 with TRBJ2-5; TRBD2 is a possible D gene (6 bases). The V end was cut by 4 bases, the J end by 2 bases, with 12 bases between. CDR1 and CDR2 from the germline V gene are SGHRS and YFSETQ. There are 14 residues in the CDR3. CDR3 sequence: CASSPASAQETQYF. The CDR3 DNA reads TGCGCCAGCAGCCCGGCTAGCGCTCAAGAGACCCAGTACTTC.

The CDR3 spells CASSIRGRAHNEKLFF. The CDR3 nucleotides are TGTGCCAGCAGCATAAGAGGCCGAGCCCATAATGAAAAACTGTTTTTT. This chain joins TRBV7-2 and TRBJ1-4; D ambiguous. The CDR3 length is 16 residues. Germline values: CDR1 SGHTA, CDR2 FQGNSA. Trimming took 5 bases from V and 4 from J, leaving 17 bases between them.

This chain links TRBV11-3 with TRBJ2-1, with 9 bases lining up with TRBD2. This CDR3 is 15 amino acids long. After removal of 1 base from V and 7 bases from J, the junction contained 5 bases not matched to a gene. Germline assignment: CDR1 SGHNT and CDR2 YENEEA. The CDR3 DNA sequence: TGTGCCAGCAGCTTAGGTGCGACTAGCGGAAATGAGCAGTTCTTC. This codes for CASSLGATSGNEQFF.

This chain uses TRBV30 with TRBJ1-1; D unresolved. The V and J ends lost 1 base and 2 bases respectively, with 8 bases between them. Germline V gives CDR1 GTSNPN, CDR2 SVGIG (reference sequence). The CDR3 is 13 amino acids. The CDR3 DNA follows: TGTGCCTGGAGTGCTGGACTCAACACTGAAGCTTTCTTT. Protein sequence: CAWSAGLNTEAFF.

This rearrangement joins TRBV29-1 to TRBJ1-1; perhaps TRBD1 as D (6 bases). Germline assignment: CDR1 SQVTM and CDR2 ANQGSEA. V lost 4 bases and J lost 8, with 11 bases in between. This CDR3 comprises 11 residues. CDR3 amino acids: CSVVKTGEAFF. DNA of the CDR3: TGCAGCGTTGTTAAGACAGGCGAAGCTTTCTTT.

This chain joins TRBV18 and TRBJ2-5; 7 bases line up with TRBD1. V lost 3 bases and J lost 2; bases outside the gene matches: 9. This CDR3 spans 16 amino acids. Germline CDR1 and CDR2: KGHSH and LQKENI. DNA of the CDR3: TGTGCCAGCTCACCTCACAGGGGCCCCCTACAAGAGACCCAGTACTTC. Translating it yields CASSPHRGPLQETQYF.

This chain connects TRBV2 to TRBJ2-3, with 12 bases identical to TRBD2. This CDR3 has 14 residues. Germline CDR1 is SNHLY and CDR2 is FYNNEI. The V segment lost 7 bases and the J segment 7 bases; nucleotides outside the gene matches: 6. The CDR3 sequence is CASIVTSGRYTQYF. The CDR3, as DNA: TGTGCCAGCATCGTAACTAGCGGGAGGTATACGCAGTATTTT.

The CDR3 sequence: CASFRFTEAFF. The DNA of the CDR3 is TGTGCCAGTTTCAGGTTTACTGAAGCTTTCTTT. This rearrangement joins TRBV28 to TRBJ1-1; unclear D gene. CDR3 length: 11 amino acids. Trimming cost V 9 bases and J 5 bases, with 10 bases left between them. Germline CDR1 is MDHEN and CDR2 is SYDVKM.

This chain links TRBV15 with TRBJ2-7, with D tentatively TRBD1 (5 bases). V dropped 5 bases and J dropped 5 bases, with 16 bases sitting between them. Germline values: CDR1 LNHNV, CDR2 YYDKDF (reference sequence). This CDR3 is built from 14 residues. The CDR3 DNA reads TGTGCCACCAGCCGCCGCAGGGCTGAGAACGAGCAGTACTTC. Translation gives CATSRRRAENEQYF.

The chain carries TRBV5-4 and TRBJ2-1; TRBD2 matches 8 bases. With 10 bases clipped from V and 6 bases from J, the junction kept 6 bases outside the gene matches. Germline V lookup: CDR1 SGHNT, CDR2 YYREEE (reference sequence). This CDR3 comprises 12 residues. The CDR3 loop reads CAYDGGGNEQFF. The CDR3, as DNA: TGTGCCTATGACGGGGGGGGCAATGAGCAGTTCTTC.

The genes are TRBV28 and TRBJ2-1; the match to TRBD2 covers 7 bases. This CDR3 is 13 amino acids long. Trimming removed 5 bases from V and 10 bases from J; junction bases left unmatched: 8. Germline CDR1 reads MDHEN; CDR2 reads SYDVKM. CDR3 nucleotide sequence: TGTGCCAGCAGTCTTAGCGGGCCTAGAGAGCAGTTCTTC. The encoded protein is CASSLSGPREQFF.

The chain uses TRBV2 and TRBJ1-1; a weak D match, TRBD1 (5 bases). Germline V lookup: CDR1 SNHLY, CDR2 FYNNEI. The V and J ends lost 7 bases and 4 bases respectively, with 16 bases between them. The CDR3 has 14 residues. CDR3 loop: CASTPSGAGTEAFF. In DNA form, the CDR3 reads TGTGCCAGCACCCCCAGCGGGGCTGGCACTGAAGCTTTCTTT.